This T cell receptor beta chain stems from a study of T cell changes during pregnancy in multiple sclerosis. Only in-frame clones appear in the TCRdb table, and some are missing; sequencing was by immunoSEQ multiplex PCR. The table has 60,000 to 75,000 clones, approximately 93% seen once. Only one count was recorded for this clone. At one of its ends the junction is not consistent with the germline gene, which may arise from a read error. The sequences come from CD8+ T cells from peripheral blood mononuclear cells, collected in the second trimester of pregnancy. The source is a female donor with multiple sclerosis, enrolled in a pregnancy study.

CDR3 sequence reads: CASSLSGLAGLNF. DNA of the CDR3: TGTGCCAGCAGTTTATCGGGACTAGCGGGACTCAACTTC. The gene calls are TRBV27 and TRBJ2-5; 13 nucleotides align to TRBD2. The CDR3 is 13 residues long. Germline assignment: CDR1 MNHEY and CDR2 SMNVEV (reference sequence).